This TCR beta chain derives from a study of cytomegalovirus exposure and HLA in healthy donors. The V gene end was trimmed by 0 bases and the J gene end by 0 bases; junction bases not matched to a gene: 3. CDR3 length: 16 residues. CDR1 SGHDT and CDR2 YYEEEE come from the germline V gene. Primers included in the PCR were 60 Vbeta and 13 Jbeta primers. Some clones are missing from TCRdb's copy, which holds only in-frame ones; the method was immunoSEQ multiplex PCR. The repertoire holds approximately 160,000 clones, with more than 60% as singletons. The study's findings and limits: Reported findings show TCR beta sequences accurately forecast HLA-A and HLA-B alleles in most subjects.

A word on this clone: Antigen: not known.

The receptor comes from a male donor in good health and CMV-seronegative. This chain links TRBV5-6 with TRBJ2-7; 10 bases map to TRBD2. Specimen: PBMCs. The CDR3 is CASSLASGGASYEQYF. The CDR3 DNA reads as TGTGCCAGCAGCTTGGCTAGCGGGGGTGCCTCCTACGAGCAGTACTTC.